This T cell receptor beta chain was sequenced for a study of cytomegalovirus exposure and HLA in healthy donors. Germline trimming cut 5 bases from V and 6 bases from J; bases unmatched to any gene: 4. This CDR3 is 16 amino acids long. Germline V gives CDR1 MNHEY, CDR2 SMNVEV (reference sequence). Use of 60 Vbeta and 13 Jbeta primers characterized the PCR. Using immunoSEQ multiplex PCR, the repertoire was profiled, and TCRdb retains in-frame clones only, with some absent. The table has under 150,000 clones, about 80% seen once; the top ten hold 1.4%. This clone has only one observation. Input material: PBMCs. The V call is TRBV27, the J call TRBJ2-1; 16 nucleotides align to TRBD2. This clonotype was obtained from a man aged 25-45 years in good health and CMV-seropositive. The chain's CDR3 is CASSPGLAGGPNEQFF. The DNA of the CDR3 is TGTGCCAGCAGTCCGGGACTAGCGGGAGGGCCCAATGAGCAGTTCTTC.